This is a list of T cell receptor beta chains from one sample in a study of response to subunit inactivated influenza vaccine. Each CDR3 protein is one row after TCRdb ran MiXCR on the RT-PCR reads. The sample includes roughly 650,000 distinct CDR3 sequences, 14% seen only once; the top ten take 6.5% to 8%. Source: PBMCs from blood, taken roughly 15 days before vaccination. The source is a man aged 50-60 years who received an inactivated influenza vaccine. Each CDR3 is given with its conserved first and last residue. The order of the fields is CDR3 length, J gene, V gene, clone size, D gene, CDR3 DNA, CDR3 protein. The D gene is left open where the match is weak. Size tells how often a clone was seen (once, few, many) or the class of an expanded clone, and some rows leave it out.

15	TRBJ2-2	TRBV20-1	-	-	TGCAGTGCTAGACAAGCAGGGCAAAACACCGGGGAGCTGTTTTTT	CSARQAGQNTGELFF
14	TRBJ2-7	TRBV7-9	few	TRBD1	TGTGCCAGCAGCACCGGACAGGGGGCGGACGAGCAGTACTTC	CASSTGQGADEQYF
16	TRBJ2-1	TRBV28	-	TRBD1	TGTGCCAGCAGCCCCCTTTCCGGGACAGGTAGTATGAAGCAGTTCTTC	CASSPLSGTGSMKQFF
13	TRBJ2-7	TRBV10-3	many	TRBD1	TGTGCCATCAGAGCCGGGACAGGTTACGAGCAGTACTTC	CAIRAGTGYEQYF
17	TRBJ2-1	TRBV29-1	-	TRBD2	TGCAGCGTTGATGACCCTAGCGGGGAGCCTTCCTACAATGAGCAGTTCTTC	CSVDDPSGEPSYNEQFF
16	TRBJ2-1	TRBV6-5	few	-	TGTGCCAGCAGTTACTCCTGGGGGGAGGCTGGGAATGAGCAGTTCTTC	CASSYSWGEAGNEQFF
12	TRBJ1-1	TRBV10-3	few	-	TGTGCCATTAAACAGGGTCAAGAAGGAGCTTTCTTT	CAIKQGQEGAFF
12	TRBJ1-2	TRBV20-1	few	-	TGCAGTGCTAGTTTGCCCCTTTATGGCTACACCTTC	CSASLPLYGYTF
15	TRBJ2-5	TRBV6-2/TRBV6-3	few	-	TGTGCCAGCAGCTTAGGCACGGATCACCAAGAGACCCAGTACTTC	CASSLGTDHQETQYF
13	TRBJ1-5	TRBV28	-	-	TGTGCCAGCAGTTTAGCGGGGCTTCCTCCCCAGCATTTT	CASSLAGLPPQHF
16	TRBJ2-2	TRBV3-1	-	-	TGTGCCAGCAGCCATCGTCTGACGGGGGCGGCCGGGGAGCTGTTTTTT	CASSHRLTGAAGELFF
15	TRBJ2-3	TRBV6-6	few	TRBD2	TGTGCCAGCAGTACGAAGCGGGGGAGCACAGATACGCAGTATTTT	CASSTKRGSTDTQYF
13	TRBJ1-4	TRBV4-1	many	-	TGCGCCAGCAGCCAAGCAGTGAATGAAAAACTGTTTTTT	CASSQAVNEKLFF
14	TRBJ2-5	TRBV14	many	TRBD2	TGTGCCAGCAGCGGACTAGCGGGAGTTGAGACCCAGTACTTC	CASSGLAGVETQYF
14	TRBJ1-1	TRBV11-3	-	TRBD1	TGTGCCAGCAGCCGCAACAGGGGAGACACTGAAGCTTTCTTT	CASSRNRGDTEAFF
22	TRBJ2-5	TRBV4-1	-	TRBD2	TGCGCCAGCAGCCAAAGGTTCATGAGGGGGCTAGCGGGGGTAATCAACCAAGAGACCCAGTACTTC	CASSQRFMRGLAGVINQETQYF
12	TRBJ1-1	TRBV29-1	few	TRBD1	TGCAGCGGCCTCGAAGACAGGGATGAAGCTTTCTTT	CSGLEDRDEAFF
12	TRBJ2-7	TRBV2	-	-	TGTGCCAGCACCCGAGGGGGAGGCGAGCAGTACTTC	CASTRGGGEQYF
14	TRBJ2-2	TRBV15	few	-	TGTGCCACCAGCACGCAGGGGAACACCGGGGAGCTGTTTTTT	CATSTQGNTGELFF
16	TRBJ1-3	TRBV7-3	few	TRBD1	TGTGCCAGCAGCCAACAGGGGCCGAACTCTGGAAACACCATATATTTT	CASSQQGPNSGNTIYF
18	TRBJ2-1	TRBV24-1	few	TRBD1	TGTGCCACCAGTGATTCCGCTATGAGGGGGCGCAATTACAATGAGCAGTTCTTC	CATSDSAMRGRNYNEQFF
17	TRBJ2-5	TRBV3-1	many	TRBD2	TGTGCCAGCAGCCAAGACCGGAGCGGGAGGGCCCGAGAGACCCAGTACTTC	CASSQDRSGRARETQYF